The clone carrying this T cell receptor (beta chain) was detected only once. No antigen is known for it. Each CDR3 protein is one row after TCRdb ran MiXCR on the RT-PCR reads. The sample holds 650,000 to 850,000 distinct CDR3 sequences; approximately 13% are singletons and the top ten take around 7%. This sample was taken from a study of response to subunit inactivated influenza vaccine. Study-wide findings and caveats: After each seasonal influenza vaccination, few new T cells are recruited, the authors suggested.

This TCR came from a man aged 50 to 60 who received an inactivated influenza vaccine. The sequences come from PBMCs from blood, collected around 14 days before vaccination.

The CDR3 loop reads CASSSRGGFNEQFF. As DNA, the CDR3 is TGTGCCAGCAGCTCCCGCGGCGGTTTCAATGAGCAGTTCTTC. The J gene is TRBJ2-1, the V gene TRBV7-2; D not resolved. The germline V gene has CDR1 SGHTA and CDR2 FQGNSA. V dropped 4 bases and J dropped 6 bases, with 13 bases sitting between them. This CDR3 comprises 14 residues.